This T cell receptor beta chain was obtained from a study of cytomegalovirus exposure and HLA in healthy donors. Looking at the study overall: Genetic ancestry analysis placed more than 80% of the 398 donors that were genotyped in the Caucasian-associated cluster. Broader study findings: Later, TCR association rates were found to vary by HLA locus, highest for DRB1 and lowest for HLA-C.

PCR amplification relied on 60 Vbeta primers (plus 13 Jbeta primers). Some clones are missing from TCRdb's copy, which holds only in-frame ones; the method was immunoSEQ multiplex PCR. The top ten clones hold approximately 0.22% of a sample with 200,000 or so clones, approximately 79% of them seen once. Points on this clone: Its specificity is unknown.

The CDR3 is made up of 15 amino acids. Deletions cut 2 bases from V and 2 bases from J, with 13 bases between. Germline loops: CDR1 SGHRS, CDR2 YFSETQ. The rearrangement links TRBV5-1 to TRBJ1-2, with D uncertain. This clonotype was sampled from a girl aged 2 to 9 in good health and CMV-seronegative. Sequenced: PBMCs. CDR3 sequence: CASSLTLTENYGYTF. CDR3 nucleotides: TGCGCCAGCAGCTTAACATTGACGGAGAACTATGGCTACACCTTC. The entire variable domain, with the rest obtained from reference TRBV5-1 and TRBJ1-2, is as follows: KAGVTQTPRYLIKTRGQQVTLSCSPISGHRSVSWYQQTPGQGLQFLFEYFSETQRNKGNFPGRFSGRQFSNSRSEMNVSTLELGDSALYLCASSLTLTENYGYTFGSGTRLTVV.